This entry is about one T cell receptor (beta chain). Its recognized antigen is unknown. At one end the junction does not follow the germline gene, possibly because of a read error. This specimen belongs to a study of T cell repertoires in cytomegalovirus infection (dated by TCRdb to about 2019). Broadly, across the study: Donor HLA type was relevant to the analysis, as public TCR beta signatures indicated carriage of CMV infection together with the matching HLA type. The study at large found these results: The ex vivo response was dominated by HLA-C-restricted CMV-specific TCR beta clonotypes, and the single most frequent clonotype in two of eight donors was supplied by these HLA-C-restricted clonotypes. Carriers of CMV infection plus the relevant HLA type were discriminated by the cumulative frequency of public TCR beta family members in the study cohort and in an independent roughly 370-donor cohort.

TCRdb lists the instrument as Illumina HiSeq 1500. Using fastp at Q25 and MiXCR, TCRdb reprocessed the public reads and kept productive beta chains. Rows merge per CDR3 protein into single entries with the most common DNA and genes. This sample gives approximately 400,000 distinct CDR3 sequences in total; approximately 32% of them show up just once. Clones ranked in the top ten supply around 15% of the sample. The CDR3 covers 16 residues, taking in both the cysteine and the phenylalanine. The only DNA kept is the CDR3, 48 bases in frame from the first base. CDR1 and CDR2, looked up from the germline V gene (reference sequence), are LNHDA and SQIVND.

The sequencing input was PBMCs. Here the chain combines TRBV19 and TRBJ2-4; the central 9 bases match TRBD1. The receptor comes from a human donor in good health (CMV status not recorded). Some clones in this sample may be carry-over from other donors' samples. The CDR3: CASSILDRGFGNSQYF. The DNA is TGTGCCAGTAGTATCCTCGACAGGGGGTTTGGTAACAGTCAGTACTTC. The CDR3 plus the reference TRBV19 and TRBJ2-4 genes for the other parts give the full variable domain: DGGITQSPKYLFRKEGQNVTLSCEQNLNHDAMYWYRQDPGQGLRLIYYSQIVNDFQKGDIAEGYSVSREKKESFPLTVTSAQKNPTAFYLCASSILDRGFGNSQYFGAGTRLSVL.